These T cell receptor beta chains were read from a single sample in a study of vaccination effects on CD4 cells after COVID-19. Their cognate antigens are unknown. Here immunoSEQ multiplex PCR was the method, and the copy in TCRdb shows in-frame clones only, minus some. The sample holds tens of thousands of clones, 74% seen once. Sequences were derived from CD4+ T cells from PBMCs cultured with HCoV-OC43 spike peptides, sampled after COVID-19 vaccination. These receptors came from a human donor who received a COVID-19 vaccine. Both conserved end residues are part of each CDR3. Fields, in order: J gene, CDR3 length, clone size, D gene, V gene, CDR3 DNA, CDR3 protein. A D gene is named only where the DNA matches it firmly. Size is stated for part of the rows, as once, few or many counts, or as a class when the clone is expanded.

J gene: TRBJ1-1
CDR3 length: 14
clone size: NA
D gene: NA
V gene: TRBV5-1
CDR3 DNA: TGCGCCAGCAGCTTGGGTGCGGGGGAGACTGAAGCTTTCTTT
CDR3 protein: CASSLGAGETEAFF

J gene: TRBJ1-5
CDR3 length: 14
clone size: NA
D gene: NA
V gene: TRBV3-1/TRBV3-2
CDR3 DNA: TGTGCCAGCAGCCAAGGGAACAACAATCAGCCCCAGCATTTT
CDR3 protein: CASSQGNNNQPQHF

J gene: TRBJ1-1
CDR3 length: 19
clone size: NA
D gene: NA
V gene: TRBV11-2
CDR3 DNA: TGTGCCAGCAGCTTACCCGTAATTTTACTAGGGCTTGCGTACACTGAAGCTTTCTTT
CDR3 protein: CASSLPVILLGLAYTEAFF

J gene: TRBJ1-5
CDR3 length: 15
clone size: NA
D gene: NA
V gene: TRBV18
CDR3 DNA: TGTGCCAGCTCACCACCGGGGGGCGGGAATCAGCCCCAGCATTTT
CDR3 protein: CASSPPGGGNQPQHF

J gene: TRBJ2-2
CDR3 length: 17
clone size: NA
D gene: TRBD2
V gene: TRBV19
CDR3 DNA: TGTGCCAGTACCAAGCGATTCCGGGGGGGCCACACCGGGGAGCTGTTTTTT
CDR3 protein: CASTKRFRGGHTGELFF

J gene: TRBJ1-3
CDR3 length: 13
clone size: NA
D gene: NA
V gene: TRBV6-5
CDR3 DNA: TGTGCCACAGGGGCGGACTCTGGAAACACCATATATTTT
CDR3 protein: CATGADSGNTIYF

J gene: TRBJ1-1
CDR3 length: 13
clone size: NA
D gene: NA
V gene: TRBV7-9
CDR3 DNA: TGTGCCAGCAGCTTATGGGAGGGCACTGAAGCTTTCTTT
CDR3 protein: CASSLWEGTEAFF

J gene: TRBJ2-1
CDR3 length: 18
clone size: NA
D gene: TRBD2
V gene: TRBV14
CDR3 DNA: TGTGCCAGCAGCCAAGAGGGACTAGCGGGACAGCGGTTGAATGAGCAGTTCTTC
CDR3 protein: CASSQEGLAGQRLNEQFF

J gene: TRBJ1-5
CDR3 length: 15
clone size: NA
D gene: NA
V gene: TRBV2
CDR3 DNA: TGTGCCAGCAGTGAAGTTCGGGGGAGCAATCAGCCCCAGCATTTT
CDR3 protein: CASSEVRGSNQPQHF

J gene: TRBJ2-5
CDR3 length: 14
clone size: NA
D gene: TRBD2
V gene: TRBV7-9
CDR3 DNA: TGTGCCAGCAGCCAGGGACTAGCTCAAGAGACCCAGTACTTC
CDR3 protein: CASSQGLAQETQYF

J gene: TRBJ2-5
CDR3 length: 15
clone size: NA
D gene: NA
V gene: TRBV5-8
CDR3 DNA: TGTGCCAGCAGCCCCGAGGGGGGGCGGGAGGAGACCCAGTACTTC
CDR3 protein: CASSPEGGREETQYF

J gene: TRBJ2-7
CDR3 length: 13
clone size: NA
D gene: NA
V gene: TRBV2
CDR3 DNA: TGTGCCAGCAGAGGGCAGCCCATCGGCGAGCAGTACTTC
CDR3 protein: CASRGQPIGEQYF

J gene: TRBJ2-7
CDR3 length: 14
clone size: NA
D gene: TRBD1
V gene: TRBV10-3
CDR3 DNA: TGTGCCATCAGGGGGACAGGGCAGGGCTACGAGCAGTACTTC
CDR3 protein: CAIRGTGQGYEQYF

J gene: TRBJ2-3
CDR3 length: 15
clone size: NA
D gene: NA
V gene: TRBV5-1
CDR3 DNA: TGCGCCAGCAGCTTAGTCAGGGGGGCTGCAGATACGCAGTATTTT
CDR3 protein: CASSLVRGAADTQYF

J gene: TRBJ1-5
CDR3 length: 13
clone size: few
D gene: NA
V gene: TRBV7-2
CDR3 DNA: TGTGCCAGCAGCTTAGATTTTAGTCAGCCCCAGCATTTT
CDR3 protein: CASSLDFSQPQHF

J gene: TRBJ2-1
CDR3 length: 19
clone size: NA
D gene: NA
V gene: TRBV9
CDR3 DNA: TGTGCCAGCAGCGTAGCTGGGTCGAGGGGGGGCCCCCTTGTCAATGAGCAGTTCTTC
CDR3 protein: CASSVAGSRGGPLVNEQFF

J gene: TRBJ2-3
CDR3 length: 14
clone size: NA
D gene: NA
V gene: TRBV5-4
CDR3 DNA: TGTGCCAGCAGCCCGACCGCCAGCACAGATACGCAGTATTTT
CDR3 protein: CASSPTASTDTQYF

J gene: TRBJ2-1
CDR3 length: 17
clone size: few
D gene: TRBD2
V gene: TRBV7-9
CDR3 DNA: TGTGCCAGCAGCAGCCAAAGTAGTAGCGGGAGGCATGGTGAGCAGTTCTTC
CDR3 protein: CASSSQSSSGRHGEQFF

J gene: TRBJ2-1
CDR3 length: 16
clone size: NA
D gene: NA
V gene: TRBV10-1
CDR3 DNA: TGCGCCAGCAGTGGGCCGACAGTAAGCTCCTACAATGAGCAGTTCTTC
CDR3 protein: CASSGPTVSSYNEQFF

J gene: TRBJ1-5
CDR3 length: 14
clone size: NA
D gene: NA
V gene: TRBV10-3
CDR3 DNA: TGTGCCATCAGTGAAACAGGGTTGTATCAGCCCCAGCATTTT
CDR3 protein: CAISETGLYQPQHF

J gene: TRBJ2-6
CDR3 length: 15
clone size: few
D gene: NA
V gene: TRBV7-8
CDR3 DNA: TGTGCCAGCAGCTTAGTGGGCCGTGGGGCCAACGTCCTGACTTTC
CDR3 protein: CASSLVGRGANVLTF

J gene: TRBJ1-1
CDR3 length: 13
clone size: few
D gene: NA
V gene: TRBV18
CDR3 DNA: TGTGCCAGCTCACCACCCCAAAGAATTGAAGCTTTCTTT
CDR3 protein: CASSPPQRIEAFF

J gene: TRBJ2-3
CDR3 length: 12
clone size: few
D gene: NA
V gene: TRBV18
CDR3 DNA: TGTGCCAGCTCACCAACCACAGATACGCAGTATTTT
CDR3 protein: CASSPTTDTQYF

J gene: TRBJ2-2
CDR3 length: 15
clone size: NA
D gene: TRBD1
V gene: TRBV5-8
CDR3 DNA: TGTGCCAGCAGCGCGGGACAGGGATACACCGGGGAGCTGTTTTTT
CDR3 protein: CASSAGQGYTGELFF

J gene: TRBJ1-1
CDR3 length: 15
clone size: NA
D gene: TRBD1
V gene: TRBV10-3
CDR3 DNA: TGTGCCATCAGTGAGTCGGGGACAGCGAACACTGAAGCTTTCTTT
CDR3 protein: CAISESGTANTEAFF

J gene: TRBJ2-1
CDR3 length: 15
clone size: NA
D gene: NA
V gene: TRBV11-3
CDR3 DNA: TGTGCCAGCAGCTTAGATCCCAGCGGATACAATGAGCAGTTCTTC
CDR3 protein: CASSLDPSGYNEQFF

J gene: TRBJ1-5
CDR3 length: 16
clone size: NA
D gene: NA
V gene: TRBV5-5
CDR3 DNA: TGTGCCAGCAGGGCTGCAGGGGTACGCTCGAATCAGCCCCAGCATTTT
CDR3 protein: CASRAAGVRSNQPQHF

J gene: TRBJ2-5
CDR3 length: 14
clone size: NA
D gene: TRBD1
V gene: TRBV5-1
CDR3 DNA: TGCGCCAGGGTTACCACCGGGACAGAGGAGACCCAGTACTTC
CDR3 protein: CARVTTGTEETQYF

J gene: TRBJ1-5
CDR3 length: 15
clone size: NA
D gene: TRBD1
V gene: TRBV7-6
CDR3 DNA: TGTGCCAGCAGCTTAGAGGACAGGGGACATCAGCCCCAGCATTTT
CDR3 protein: CASSLEDRGHQPQHF

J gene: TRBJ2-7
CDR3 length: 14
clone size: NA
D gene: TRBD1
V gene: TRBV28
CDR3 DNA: TGTGCCAATTCGAGACCGGGACAGGGTGGCGAGCAGTACTTC
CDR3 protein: CANSRPGQGGEQYF

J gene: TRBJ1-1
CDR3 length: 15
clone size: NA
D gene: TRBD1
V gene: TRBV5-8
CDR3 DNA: TGTGCCAGCAGCCCGGACAGGGGGGTGAACACTGAAGCTTTCTTT
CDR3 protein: CASSPDRGVNTEAFF

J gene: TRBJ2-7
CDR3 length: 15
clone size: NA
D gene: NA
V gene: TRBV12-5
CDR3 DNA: TGTGCTAGTGGTTTGGTACTCAGCCGCTCCTACGAGCAGTACTTC
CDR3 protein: CASGLVLSRSYEQYF

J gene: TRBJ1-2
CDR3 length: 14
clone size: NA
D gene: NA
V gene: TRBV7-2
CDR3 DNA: TGTGCCAGCACTTCCGGTTATCCCACCTATGGCTACACCTTC
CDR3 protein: CASTSGYPTYGYTF

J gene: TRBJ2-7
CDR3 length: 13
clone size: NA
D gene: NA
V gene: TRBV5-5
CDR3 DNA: TGTGCCAGTACGACAGAGAGCTCCTACGAGCAGTACTTC
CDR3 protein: CASTTESSYEQYF

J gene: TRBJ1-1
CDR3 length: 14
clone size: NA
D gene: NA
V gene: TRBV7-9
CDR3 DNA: TGTGCCAGCAGCTTACTCTCCGGGGACACTGAAGCTTTCTTT
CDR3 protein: CASSLLSGDTEAFF

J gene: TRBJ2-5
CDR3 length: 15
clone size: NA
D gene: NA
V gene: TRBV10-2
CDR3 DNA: TGCGCCAGCAGTGAGTCCCGGGGGCCTGGGGAGACCCAGTACTTC
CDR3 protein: CASSESRGPGETQYF

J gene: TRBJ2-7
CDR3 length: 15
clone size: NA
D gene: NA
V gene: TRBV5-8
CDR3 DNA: TGTGCCAGCAGCTGGGGGGCGGGACAGTCCTACGAGCAGTACTTC
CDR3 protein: CASSWGAGQSYEQYF

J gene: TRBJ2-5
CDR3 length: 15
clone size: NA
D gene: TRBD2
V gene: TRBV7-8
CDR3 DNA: TGTGCCAGCAGCTTGGCTAGCGGGGGGGGAGAGACCCAGTACTTC
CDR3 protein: CASSLASGGGETQYF

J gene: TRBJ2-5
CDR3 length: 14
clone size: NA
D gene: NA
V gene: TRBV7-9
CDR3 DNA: TGTGCCAGCAGCGGGATCGGGCCCGCTGAGACCCAGTACTTC
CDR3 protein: CASSGIGPAETQYF

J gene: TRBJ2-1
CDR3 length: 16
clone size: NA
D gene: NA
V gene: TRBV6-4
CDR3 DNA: TGTGCCAGCAGTGACAGTCCAGGGACGTATTCGAATGAGCAGTTCTTC
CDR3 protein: CASSDSPGTYSNEQFF

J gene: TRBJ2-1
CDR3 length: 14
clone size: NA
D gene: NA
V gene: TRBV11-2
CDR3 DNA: TGTGCCAGCAGCTTAGGTGTGCTCTACAATGAGCAGTTCTTC
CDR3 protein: CASSLGVLYNEQFF

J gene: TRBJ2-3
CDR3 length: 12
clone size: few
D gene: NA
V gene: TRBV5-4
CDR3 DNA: TGTGCCAGCAGCTTGGCCGGGATGGCGCAGTATTTT
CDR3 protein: CASSLAGMAQYF

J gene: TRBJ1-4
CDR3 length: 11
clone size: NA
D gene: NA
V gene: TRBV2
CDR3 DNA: TGTGCCAGCAGTGACGTGGAGAAACTGTTTTTT
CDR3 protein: CASSDVEKLFF

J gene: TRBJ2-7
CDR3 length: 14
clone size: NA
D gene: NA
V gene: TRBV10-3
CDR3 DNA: TGTGCCATCAGTGAGTTGTCCCAGGGCTACGAGCAGTACTTC
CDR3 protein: CAISELSQGYEQYF

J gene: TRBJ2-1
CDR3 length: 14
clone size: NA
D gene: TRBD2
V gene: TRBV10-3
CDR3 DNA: TGTGCCATCAGAGAATCGACGGGGGGTAATGAGCAGTTCTTC
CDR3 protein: CAIRESTGGNEQFF

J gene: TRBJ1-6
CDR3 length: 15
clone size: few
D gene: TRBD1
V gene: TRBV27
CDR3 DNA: TGTGCCAGCAGTTCTACCAGGGGGTGGAATTCACCCCTCCACTTT
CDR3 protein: CASSSTRGWNSPLHF

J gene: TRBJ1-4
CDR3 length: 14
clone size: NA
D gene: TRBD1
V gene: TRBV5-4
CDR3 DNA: TGTGCCAGCAGCCCGGGACAGTTTAATGAAAAACTGTTTTTT
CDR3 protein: CASSPGQFNEKLFF

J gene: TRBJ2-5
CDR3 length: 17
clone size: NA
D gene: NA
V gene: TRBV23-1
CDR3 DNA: TGCGCCAGCAGTCAATCTCGGCGGGAAGAAGGGCAAGAGACCCAGTACTTC
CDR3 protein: CASSQSRREEGQETQYF

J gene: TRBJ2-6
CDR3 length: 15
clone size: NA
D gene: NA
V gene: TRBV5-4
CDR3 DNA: TGTGCCAGCAGCATCCAGGCCGCTGGGGCCAACGTCCTGACTTTC
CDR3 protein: CASSIQAAGANVLTF

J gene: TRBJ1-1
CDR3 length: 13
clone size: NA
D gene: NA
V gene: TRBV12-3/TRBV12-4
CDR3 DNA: TGTGCCAGCAGAGTAGGGGTGAACACTGAAGCTTTCTTT
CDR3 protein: CASRVGVNTEAFF

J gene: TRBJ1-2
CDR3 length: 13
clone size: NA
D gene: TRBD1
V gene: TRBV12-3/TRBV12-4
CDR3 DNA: TGTGCCAGCAGCCTCGGGACAGGGTGGGGCTACACCTTC
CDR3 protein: CASSLGTGWGYTF

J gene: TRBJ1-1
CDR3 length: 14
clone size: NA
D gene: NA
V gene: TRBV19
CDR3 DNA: TGTGCCAGTAGTTGGGCAGGGGCTGCCACTGAAGCTTTCTTT
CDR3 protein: CASSWAGAATEAFF

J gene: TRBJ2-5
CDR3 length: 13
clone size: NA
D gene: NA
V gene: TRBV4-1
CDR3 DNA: TGCGCCAGCAGCCAAGGAAGGGGAGAGACCCAGTACTTC
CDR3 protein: CASSQGRGETQYF

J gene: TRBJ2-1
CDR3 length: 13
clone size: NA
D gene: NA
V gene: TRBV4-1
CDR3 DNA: TGCGCCAGCAGCCAAGTGTTCGGGGAAAAGCAGTTCTTC
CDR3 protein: CASSQVFGEKQFF